The entry that follows covers one TCR beta chain sequence. Using immunoSEQ multiplex PCR, the repertoire was profiled, and TCRdb retains in-frame clones only, with some absent. The data hold around 290,000 clones, with nearly 90% observed a single time. After removal of 2 bases from V and 2 bases from J, the junction contained 11 bases not matched to a gene. The length of the CDR3 is 17 residues. CDR1 and CDR2 (germline): MNHEY, SMNVEV (reference sequence). This entry comes from a study of blood T cell repertoires in COVID-19. Study overall: Acute-phase and convalescent COVID-19 samples originated in the United States, Italy and Spain.

Living in 24 US areas, the participants were between roughly 18 and 95 years of age. Participants reported their clinical history, and cohort assignment relied on those reports. The J gene is TRBJ2-7, the V gene TRBV27; 8 bases are shared with TRBD1. The TCR comes from a woman between 25 and 40 years old who had recovered from COVID-19. What was sequenced was PBMCs or T cells enriched from blood (not recorded which). The CDR3 bases are TGTGCCAGCAGTTTAGCCGCCTTGTGGGACAGGCCCTACGAGCAGTACTTC. Translated: CASSLAALWDRPYEQYF.